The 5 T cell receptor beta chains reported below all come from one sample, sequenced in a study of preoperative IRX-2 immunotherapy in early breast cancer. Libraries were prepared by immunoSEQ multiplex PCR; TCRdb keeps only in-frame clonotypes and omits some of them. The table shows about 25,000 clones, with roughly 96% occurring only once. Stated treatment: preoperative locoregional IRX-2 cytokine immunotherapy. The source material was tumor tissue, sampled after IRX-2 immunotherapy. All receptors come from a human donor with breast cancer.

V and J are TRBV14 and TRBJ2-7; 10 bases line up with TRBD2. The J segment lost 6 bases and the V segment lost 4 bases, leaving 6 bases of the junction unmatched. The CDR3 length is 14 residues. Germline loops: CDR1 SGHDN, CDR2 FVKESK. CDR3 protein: CASSRSLAGVEQYF. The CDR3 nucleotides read TGTGCCAGCAGCCGGAGCCTAGCGGGAGTCGAGCAGTACTTC.

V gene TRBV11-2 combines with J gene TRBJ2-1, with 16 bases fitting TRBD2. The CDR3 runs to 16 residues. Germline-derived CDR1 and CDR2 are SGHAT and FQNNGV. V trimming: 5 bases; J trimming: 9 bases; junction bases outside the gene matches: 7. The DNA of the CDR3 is TGTGCCAGCAGCCCCGGGACTAGCGGGGGGGCCGGTGAGCAGTTCTTC. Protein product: CASSPGTSGGAGEQFF.

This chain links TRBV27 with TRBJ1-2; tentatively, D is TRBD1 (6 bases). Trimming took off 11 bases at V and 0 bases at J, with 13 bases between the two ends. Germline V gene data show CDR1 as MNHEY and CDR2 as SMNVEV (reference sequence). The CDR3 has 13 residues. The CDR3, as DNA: TGTGCCGCTAGCGGGACACCTAACTATGGCTACACCTTC. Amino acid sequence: CAASGTPNYGYTF.

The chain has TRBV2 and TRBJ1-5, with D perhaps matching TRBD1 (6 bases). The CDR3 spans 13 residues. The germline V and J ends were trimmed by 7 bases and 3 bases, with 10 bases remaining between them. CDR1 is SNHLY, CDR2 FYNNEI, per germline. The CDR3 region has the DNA TGTGCCAGCAACCGGGACATCAATCAGCCCCAGCATTTT. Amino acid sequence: CASNRDINQPQHF.

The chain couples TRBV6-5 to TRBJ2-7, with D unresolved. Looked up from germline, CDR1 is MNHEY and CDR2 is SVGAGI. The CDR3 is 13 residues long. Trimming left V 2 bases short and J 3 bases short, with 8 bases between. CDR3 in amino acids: CASSYVSGYEQYF. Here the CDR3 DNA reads TGTGCCAGCAGTTACGTCTCGGGCTACGAGCAGTACTTC.